In this sample, the clone carrying this TCR beta chain turned up a few times. This record belongs to a study of CD8 T cells in ankylosing spondylitis. From the 5' RACE reads, TCRdb called clonotypes with MiXCR, one entry per CDR3 protein. There are a few hundred thousand distinct CDR3 sequences in the sample; 20% occur only once, and less than 9% lies in the top ten. The TCR was taken from a male donor with ankylosing spondylitis or in good health (not recorded which). Sequencing was done on a sample of blood, either unsorted or a sorted T cell fraction (not recorded which).

As DNA, the CDR3 is TGTGCCAGCAGTGATTCACTAGCGGATTATTACAATGAGCAGTTCTTC. It yields the protein CASSDSLADYYNEQFF. The rearrangement joins TRBV6-1 to TRBJ2-1, with 8 bases matching TRBD2. The CDR3 has 16 residues. CDR1 and CDR2 (germline): MNHNS, SASEGT. Trimming cost V 3 bases and J 4 bases; bases outside gene matches: 8.